A selection of T cell receptor beta chains follows, all from one sample in a study of blood T cells in healthy people across ages. TCRdb used MiXCR to reprocess the 5' RACE reads, holding one entry per CDR3 protein. Counted here are 700,000 or so distinct CDR3 sequences, approximately 21% occurring once; the ten biggest clones make up about 22%. Sequenced material: blood. Receptors were obtained from a man between 70 and 80 years old in good health. CDR3s include the opening cysteine and the closing phenylalanine or tryptophan. D genes are given only for firm matches. Some rows have no size entry. The others give once, few or many, or a class for an expanded clone.

TRBV7-2	TRBD2	.	TRBJ2-1	CASSLAGGLANEQFF	TGTGCCAGCAGCCTAGCGGGAGGGCTCGCGAATGAGCAGTTCTTC
TRBV5-1	TRBD1	.	TRBJ2-3	CASSLKMQGAFTDTQYF	TGCGCCAGCAGCCTAAAAATGCAGGGGGCTTTTACAGATACGCAGTATTTT
TRBV12-3/TRBV12-4	TRBD2	few	TRBJ2-4	CASSDGLAGGKAKNIQYF	TGTGCCAGCAGTGACGGCCTAGCGGGGGGGAAGGCCAAAAACATTCAGTACTTC
TRBV24-1	.	.	TRBJ2-1	CATSDPGRANEQFF	TGTGCCACCAGTGACCCGGGCAGGGCCAATGAGCAGTTCTTC
TRBV20-1	.	.	TRBJ1-4	CSASEGVINEKLFF	TGCAGTGCTAGTGAGGGGGTGATTAATGAAAAACTGTTTTTT
TRBV11-2	.	.	TRBJ2-1	CASSLKGYNEQFF	TGTGCCAGCAGCTTAAAGGGGTACAATGAGCAGTTCTTC
TRBV5-1	.	.	TRBJ2-5	CASSLVPGPETQYF	TGCGCCAGCAGCTTGGTTCCCGGGCCAGAGACCCAGTACTTC
TRBV11-3	.	.	TRBJ1-1	CASSFSIRGRAEAFF	TGTGCCAGCAGCTTCTCTATCAGGGGACGCGCTGAAGCTTTCTTT
TRBV24-1	.	.	TRBJ2-3	CATSARGGDTDTQYF	TGTGCCACCAGTGCTCGTGGCGGCGACACAGATACGCAGTATTTT
TRBV5-1	TRBD1	many	TRBJ1-1	CASSWTGDPEAFF	TGCGCCAGCAGCTGGACAGGGGATCCTGAAGCTTTCTTT
TRBV13	.	medium-sized	TRBJ2-3	CASSPHGQKSTDTQYF	TGTGCCAGCAGCCCTCATGGACAGAAAAGCACAGATACGCAGTATTTT
TRBV5-1	.	many	TRBJ1-1	CASTEAGAWDTEAFF	TGCGCCAGCACCGAGGCGGGGGCATGGGACACTGAAGCTTTCTTT
TRBV7-2	TRBD2	few	TRBJ2-1	CASSLELAGGYEQFF	TGTGCCAGCAGCTTAGAACTAGCGGGAGGGTACGAGCAGTTCTTC
TRBV20-1	TRBD1	.	TRBJ2-4	CSATGQGSDIQYF	TGCAGTGCAACGGGACAGGGAAGTGACATTCAGTACTTC
TRBV18	.	.	TRBJ2-3	CASAPSDTQYF	TGTGCCAGCGCCCCCTCGGATACGCAGTATTTT
TRBV11-2	.	few	TRBJ2-2	CASSQLGGGNTGELFF	TGTGCCAGCAGCCAACTCGGGGGCGGGAACACCGGGGAGCTGTTTTTT
TRBV5-1	TRBD2	.	TRBJ2-3	CASSQSGGAPDTQYF	TGCGCCAGCAGCCAGAGCGGGGGGGCCCCAGATACGCAGTATTTT
TRBV20-1	TRBD1	.	TRBJ1-3	CSAFKDRGDISGNTIYF	TGCAGTGCTTTTAAGGACAGGGGCGATATCTCTGGAAACACCATATATTTT
TRBV3-1	.	many	TRBJ2-5	CASRSSGAGGEETQYF	TGTGCCAGCAGAAGTAGCGGTGCGGGTGGTGAAGAGACCCAGTACTTC
TRBV12-3/TRBV12-4	TRBD1	few	TRBJ1-4	CASRRGTGGEKLFF	TGTGCCAGCAGACGAGGGACAGGGGGCGAAAAACTGTTTTTT
TRBV6-5	.	few	TRBJ1-2	CASSSRAVWRYTF	TGTGCCAGCAGTTCCCGGGCAGTCTGGCGCTACACCTTC
TRBV29-1	TRBD2	few	TRBJ2-3	CSVETSGRDTQYF	TGCAGCGTTGAAACTAGCGGGAGAGATACGCAGTATTTT
TRBV20-1	TRBD2	.	TRBJ2-1	CSAIPSGFNNEQFF	TGCAGTGCTATTCCTAGCGGGTTTAACAATGAGCAGTTCTTC
TRBV6-2/TRBV6-3	TRBD1	few	TRBJ2-1	CASSKDRDRGRFGPYNEQFF	TGTGCCAGCAGCAAGGACCGGGACAGGGGGCGCTTTGGCCCCTACAATGAGCAGTTCTTC
TRBV11-3	TRBD1	many	TRBJ2-3	CASSSGQGRDTQYF	TGTGCCAGCAGCTCCGGACAGGGACGAGATACGCAGTATTTT
TRBV15	TRBD1	many	TRBJ2-1	CATRGDREVDEQFF	TGTGCCACCAGAGGGGACAGGGAGGTCGATGAGCAGTTCTTC
TRBV6-5	.	few	TRBJ1-4	CASSYSRPPNEKLFF	TGTGCCAGCAGTTACTCAAGGCCCCCGAATGAAAAACTGTTTTTT
TRBV2	.	.	TRBJ1-1	CASIKEAGLEDTEAFF	TGTGCCAGCATCAAAGAGGCAGGATTGGAGGACACTGAAGCTTTCTTT
TRBV6-2/TRBV6-3	TRBD1	few	TRBJ1-6	CASSTHHGQGLPQATNSPLHF	TGTGCCAGCAGTACACACCACGGACAGGGTCTGCCCCAGGCGACTAATTCACCCCTCCACTTT
TRBV25-1	.	.	TRBJ1-1	CASRAPGGPVNTEAFF	TGTGCCAGCAGGGCCCCCGGGGGACCCGTTAACACTGAAGCTTTCTTT
TRBV27	TRBD2	few	TRBJ2-5	CASKDSGGRQETQYF	TGTGCCAGCAAGGACAGCGGGGGCCGCCAAGAGACCCAGTACTTC
TRBV7-9	.	few	TRBJ1-1	CASSLDRRRNTEAFF	TGTGCCAGCAGCTTAGACAGGAGAAGGAACACTGAAGCTTTCTTT
TRBV29-1	.	many	TRBJ2-1	CSGGTAAMGNEQFF	TGCAGCGGGGGGACGGCGGCTATGGGCAATGAGCAGTTCTTC
TRBV6-1	TRBD1	few	TRBJ1-1	CASRGTGGSNTEAFF	TGTGCCAGCAGAGGGACAGGGGGCTCTAACACTGAAGCTTTCTTT
TRBV20-1	.	few	TRBJ1-4	CSSFGPLGEKLFF	TGCAGTTCTTTCGGACCGCTAGGGGAAAAACTGTTTTTT
TRBV28	.	few	TRBJ1-1	CASSLRMTEAFF	TGTGCCAGCAGTCTCAGGATGACTGAAGCTTTCTTT
TRBV10-1	.	.	TRBJ2-4	CASSDKGANIQYF	TGCGCCAGCAGTGATAAGGGTGCAAACATTCAGTACTTC
TRBV18	TRBD1	many	TRBJ2-7	CASSPVGQSYEQYF	TGTGCCAGCTCACCAGTGGGACAGTCCTACGAGCAGTACTTC
TRBV19	TRBD1	few	TRBJ1-2	CASNPRPDRVNYGYTF	TGTGCCAGTAACCCACGCCCGGACAGGGTCAACTATGGCTACACCTTC
TRBV7-9	TRBD2	.	TRBJ2-1	CASSPGLAVPNEQFF	TGTGCCAGCAGCCCGGGACTAGCGGTCCCAAATGAGCAGTTCTTC
TRBV12-3/TRBV12-4	TRBD1	.	TRBJ1-4	CASSPYRGRDEKLFF	TGTGCCAGCAGTCCCTACAGGGGGAGGGATGAAAAACTGTTTTTT